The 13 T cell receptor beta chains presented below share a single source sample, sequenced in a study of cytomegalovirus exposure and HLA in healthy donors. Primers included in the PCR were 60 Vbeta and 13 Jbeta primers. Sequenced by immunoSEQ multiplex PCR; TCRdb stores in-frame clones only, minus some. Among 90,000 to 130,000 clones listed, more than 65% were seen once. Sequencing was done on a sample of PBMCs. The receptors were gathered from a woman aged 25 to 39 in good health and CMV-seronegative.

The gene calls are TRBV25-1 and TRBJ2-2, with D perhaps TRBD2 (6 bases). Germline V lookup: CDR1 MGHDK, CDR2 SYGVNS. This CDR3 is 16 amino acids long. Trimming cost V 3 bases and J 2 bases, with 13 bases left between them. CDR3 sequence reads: CASSDPGLPNTGELFF. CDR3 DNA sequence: TGTGCCAGCAGTGATCCCGGACTACCTAACACCGGGGAGCTGTTTTTT.

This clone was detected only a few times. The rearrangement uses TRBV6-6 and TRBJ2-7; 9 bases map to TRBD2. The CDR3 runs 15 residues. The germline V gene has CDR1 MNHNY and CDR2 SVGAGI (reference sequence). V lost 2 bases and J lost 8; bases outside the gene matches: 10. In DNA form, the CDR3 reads TGTGCCAGCAGTTACCCCAGCGGGGGGCAAACCCAGCAGTACTTC. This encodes CASSYPSGGQTQQYF.

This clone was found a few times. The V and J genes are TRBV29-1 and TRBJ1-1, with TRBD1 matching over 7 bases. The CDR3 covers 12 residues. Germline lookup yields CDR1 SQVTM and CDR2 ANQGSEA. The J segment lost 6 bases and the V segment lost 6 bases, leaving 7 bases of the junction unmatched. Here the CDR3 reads CSVPQGQSEAFF. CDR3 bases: TGCAGCGTCCCACAGGGACAGTCTGAAGCTTTCTTT.

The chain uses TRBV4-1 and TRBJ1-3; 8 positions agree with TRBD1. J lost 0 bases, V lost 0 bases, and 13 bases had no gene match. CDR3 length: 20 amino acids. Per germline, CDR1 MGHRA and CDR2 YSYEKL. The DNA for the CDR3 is TGCGCCAGCAGCCAAGATAAGATTCAAGGGACAGGTGTCTCTGGAAACACCATATATTTT. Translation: CASSQDKIQGTGVSGNTIYF.

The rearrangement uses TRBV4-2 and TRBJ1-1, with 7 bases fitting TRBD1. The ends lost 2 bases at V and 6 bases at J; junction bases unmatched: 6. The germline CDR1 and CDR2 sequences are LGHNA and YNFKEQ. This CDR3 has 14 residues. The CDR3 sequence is CASSQPTGSAEAFF. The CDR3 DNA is TGTGCCAGCAGCCAACCGACAGGGAGCGCTGAAGCTTTCTTT.

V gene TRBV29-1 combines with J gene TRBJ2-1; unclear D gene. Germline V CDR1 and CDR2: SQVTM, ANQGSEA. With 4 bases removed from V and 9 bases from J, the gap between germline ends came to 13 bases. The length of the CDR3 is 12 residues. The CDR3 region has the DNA TGCAGCGTTGTATCTCGGTCGGGTGAGCAGTTCTTC. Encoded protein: CSVVSRSGEQFF.

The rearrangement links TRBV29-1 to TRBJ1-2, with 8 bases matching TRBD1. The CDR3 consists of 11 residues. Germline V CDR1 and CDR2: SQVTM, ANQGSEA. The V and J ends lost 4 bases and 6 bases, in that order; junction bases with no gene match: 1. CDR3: CSVGQGNGYTF. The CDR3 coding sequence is TGCAGCGTTGGACAGGGGAATGGCTACACCTTC.

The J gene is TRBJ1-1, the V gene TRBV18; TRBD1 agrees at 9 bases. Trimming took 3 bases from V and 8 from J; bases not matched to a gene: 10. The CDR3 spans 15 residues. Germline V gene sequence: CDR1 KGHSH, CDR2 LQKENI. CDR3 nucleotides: TGTGCCAGCTCACCCCGACAGGGGGGAAGTCGGGAAGCTTTCTTT. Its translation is CASSPRQGGSREAFF. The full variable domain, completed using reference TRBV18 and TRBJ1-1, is NAGVMQNPRHLVRRRGQEARLRCSPMKGHSHVYWYRQLPEEGLKFMVYLQKENIIDESGMPKERFSAEFPKEGPSILRIQQVVRGDSAAYFCASSPRQGGSREAFFGQGTRLTVV.

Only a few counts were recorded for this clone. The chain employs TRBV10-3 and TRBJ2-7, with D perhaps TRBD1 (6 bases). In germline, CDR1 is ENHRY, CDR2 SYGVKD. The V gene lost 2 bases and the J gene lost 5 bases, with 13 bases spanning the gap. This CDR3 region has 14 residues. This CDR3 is CAISENVGGNEQYF. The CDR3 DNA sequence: TGTGCCATCAGTGAGAACGTAGGGGGTAACGAGCAGTACTTC.

The CDR3: CASSLIGIGTGVVKELFF. The CDR3 DNA follows: TGTGCCAGCAGCTTGATCGGCATAGGGACAGGGGTAGTCAAGGAGCTGTTTTTT. The chain uses TRBV5-6 and TRBJ2-2; 10 bases are shared with TRBD1. This CDR3 spans 18 amino acids. In germline, CDR1 is SGHDT, CDR2 YYEEEE. Germline trimming cut 1 base from V and 10 bases from J; bases unmatched to any gene: 16.

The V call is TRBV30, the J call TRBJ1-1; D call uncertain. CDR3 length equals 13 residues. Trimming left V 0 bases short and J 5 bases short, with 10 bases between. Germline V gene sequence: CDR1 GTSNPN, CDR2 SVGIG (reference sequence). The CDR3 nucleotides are TGTGCCTGGAGTGTTTTACGGGGTACTGAAGCTTTCTTT. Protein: CAWSVLRGTEAFF.

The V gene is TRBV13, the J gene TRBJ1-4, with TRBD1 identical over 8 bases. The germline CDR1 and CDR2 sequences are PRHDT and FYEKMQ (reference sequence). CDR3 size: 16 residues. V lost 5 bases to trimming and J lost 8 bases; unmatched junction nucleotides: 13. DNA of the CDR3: TGTGCCAGCAGCCCCAAAAGGAGGACAGGGCAAGAAAAACTGTTTTTT. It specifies CASSPKRRTGQEKLFF.

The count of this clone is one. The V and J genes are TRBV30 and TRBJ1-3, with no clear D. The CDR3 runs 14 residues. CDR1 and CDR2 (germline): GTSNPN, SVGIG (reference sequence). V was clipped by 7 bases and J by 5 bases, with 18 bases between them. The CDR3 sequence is CASHEGSPRNTIYF. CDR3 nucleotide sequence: TGTGCCTCCCACGAGGGTTCCCCGAGAAACACCATATATTTT.